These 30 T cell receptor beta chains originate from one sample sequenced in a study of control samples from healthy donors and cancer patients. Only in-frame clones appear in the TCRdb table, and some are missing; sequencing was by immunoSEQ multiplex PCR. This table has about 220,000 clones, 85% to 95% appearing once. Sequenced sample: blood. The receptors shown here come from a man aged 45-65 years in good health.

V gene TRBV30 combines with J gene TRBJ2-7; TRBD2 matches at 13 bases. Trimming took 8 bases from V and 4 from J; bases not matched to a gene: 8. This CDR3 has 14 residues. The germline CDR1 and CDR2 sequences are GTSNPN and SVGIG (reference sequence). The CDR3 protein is CAGVLTSGGYEQYF. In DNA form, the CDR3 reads TGTGCCGGGGTATTGACTAGCGGGGGGTACGAGCAGTACTTC. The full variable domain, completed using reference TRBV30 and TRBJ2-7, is SQTIHQWPATLVQPVGSPLSLECTVEGTSNPNLYWYRQAAGRGLQLLFYSVGIGQISSEVPQNLSASRPQDRQFILSSKKLLLSDSGFYLCAGVLTSGGYEQYFGPGTRLTVT.

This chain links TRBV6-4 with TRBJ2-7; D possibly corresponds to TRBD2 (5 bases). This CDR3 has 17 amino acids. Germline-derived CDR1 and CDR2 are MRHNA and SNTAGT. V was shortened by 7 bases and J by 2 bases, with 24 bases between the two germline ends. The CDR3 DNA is TGTGCCAGCACCACGGCGGTTAGCGTCTTCTTGACCTACGAGCAGTACGTC. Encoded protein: CASTTAVSVFLTYEQYV.

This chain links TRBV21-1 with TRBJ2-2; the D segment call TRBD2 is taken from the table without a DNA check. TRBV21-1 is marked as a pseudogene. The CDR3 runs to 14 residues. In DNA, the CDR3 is TGTGCCAGCAGCTCACGTTTTGAGACCGGGGAGCTGTTTTTT. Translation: CASSSRFETGELFF.

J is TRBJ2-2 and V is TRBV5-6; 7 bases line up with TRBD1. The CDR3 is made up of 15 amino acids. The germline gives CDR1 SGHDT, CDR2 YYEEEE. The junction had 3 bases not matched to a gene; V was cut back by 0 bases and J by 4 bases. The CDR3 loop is CASSLVGTATGELFF. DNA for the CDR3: TGTGCCAGCAGCTTGGTTGGGACAGCCACCGGGGAGCTGTTTTTT.

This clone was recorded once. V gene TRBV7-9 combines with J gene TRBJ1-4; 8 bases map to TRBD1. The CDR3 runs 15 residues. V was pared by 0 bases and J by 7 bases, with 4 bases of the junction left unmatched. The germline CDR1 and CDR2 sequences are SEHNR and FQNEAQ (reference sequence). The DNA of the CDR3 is TGTGCCAGCAGCTTAGCTGGGACAGGTGTTGAAAAACTGTTTTTT. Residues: CASSLAGTGVEKLFF.

This CDR3 is CASSLVGGAKGTEAFF. The CDR3 DNA is TGTGCCAGCAGCTTGGTGGGGGGGGCAAAGGGAACTGAAGCTTTCTTT. This rearrangement joins TRBV5-6 to TRBJ1-1; possibly TRBD1 for D (6 bases). V was cut by 0 bases and J by 5 bases, with 17 bases left in between. Germline assignment: CDR1 SGHDT and CDR2 YYEEEE. This CDR3 region has 16 residues. Looking up the rest from reference TRBV5-6 and TRBJ1-1 gives the full variable domain: DAGVTQSPTHLIKTRGQQVTLRCSPKSGHDTVSWYQQALGQGPQFIFQYYEEEERQRGNFPDRFSGHQFPNYSSELNVNALLLGDSALYLCASSLVGGAKGTEAFFGQGTRLTVV.

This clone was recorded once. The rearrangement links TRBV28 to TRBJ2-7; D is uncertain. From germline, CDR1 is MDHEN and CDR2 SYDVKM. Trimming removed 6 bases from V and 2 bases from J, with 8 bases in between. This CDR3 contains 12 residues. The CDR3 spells CASSKGTYEQYF. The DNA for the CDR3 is TGTGCCAGCAGCAAAGGGACCTACGAGCAGTACTTC. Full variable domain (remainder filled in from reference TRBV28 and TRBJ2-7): DVKVTQSSRYLVKRTGEKVFLECVQDMDHENMFWYRQDPGLGLRLIYFSYDVKMKEKGDIPEGYSVSREKKERFSLILESASTNQTSMYLCASSKGTYEQYFGPGTRLTVT.

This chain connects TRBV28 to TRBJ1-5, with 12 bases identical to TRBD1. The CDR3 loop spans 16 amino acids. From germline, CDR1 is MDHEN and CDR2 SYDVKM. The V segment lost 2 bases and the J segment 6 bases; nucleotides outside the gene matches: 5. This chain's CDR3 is CASSLKSGQGAQPQHF. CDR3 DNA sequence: TGTGCCAGCAGTTTAAAGTCGGGACAGGGGGCTCAGCCCCAGCATTTT.

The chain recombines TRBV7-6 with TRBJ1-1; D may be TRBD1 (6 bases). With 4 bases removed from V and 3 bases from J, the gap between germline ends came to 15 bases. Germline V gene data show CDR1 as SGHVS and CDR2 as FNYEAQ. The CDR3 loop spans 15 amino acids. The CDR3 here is CASSSGEGRDTEAFF. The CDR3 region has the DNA TGTGCCAGCAGCTCAGGGGAAGGAAGGGACACTGAAGCTTTCTTT.

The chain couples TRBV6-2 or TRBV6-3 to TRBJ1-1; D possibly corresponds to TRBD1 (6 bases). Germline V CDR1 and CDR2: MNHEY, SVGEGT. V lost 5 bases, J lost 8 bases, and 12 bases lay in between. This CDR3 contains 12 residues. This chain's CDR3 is CASSTLQGEAFF. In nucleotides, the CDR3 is TGTGCCAGCAGTACCCTACAGGGAGAAGCTTTCTTT.

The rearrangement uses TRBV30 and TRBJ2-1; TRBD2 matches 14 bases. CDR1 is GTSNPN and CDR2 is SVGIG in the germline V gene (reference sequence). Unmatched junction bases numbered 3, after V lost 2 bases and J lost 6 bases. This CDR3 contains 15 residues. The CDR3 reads CAWSRGLAGVNEQFF. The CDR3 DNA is TGTGCCTGGAGTCGGGGACTAGCGGGGGTCAATGAGCAGTTCTTC.

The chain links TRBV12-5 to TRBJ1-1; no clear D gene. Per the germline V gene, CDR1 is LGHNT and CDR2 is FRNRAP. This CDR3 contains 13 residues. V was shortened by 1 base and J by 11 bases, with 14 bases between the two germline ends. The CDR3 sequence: CASGLANGPGAFF. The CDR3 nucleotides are TGTGCTAGTGGTTTGGCCAACGGTCCGGGGGCTTTCTTT.

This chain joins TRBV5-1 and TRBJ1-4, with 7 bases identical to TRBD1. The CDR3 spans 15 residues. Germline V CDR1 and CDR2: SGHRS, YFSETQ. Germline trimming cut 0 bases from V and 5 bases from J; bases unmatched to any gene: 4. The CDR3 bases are TGCGCCAGCAGCTTGGCCCGGACAGGCAATGAAAAACTGTTTTTT. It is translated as CASSLARTGNEKLFF.

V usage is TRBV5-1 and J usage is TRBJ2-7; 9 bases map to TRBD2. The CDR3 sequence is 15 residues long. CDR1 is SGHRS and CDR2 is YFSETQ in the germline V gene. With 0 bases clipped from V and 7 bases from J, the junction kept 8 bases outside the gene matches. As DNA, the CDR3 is TGCGCCAGCAGCTTGGGCGGGGGGGCCTCGAGGGAGCAGTACTTC. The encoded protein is CASSLGGGASREQYF.

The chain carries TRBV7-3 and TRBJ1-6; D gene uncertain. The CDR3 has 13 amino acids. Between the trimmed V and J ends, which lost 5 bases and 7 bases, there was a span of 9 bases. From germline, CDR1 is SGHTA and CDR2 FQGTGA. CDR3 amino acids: CASSLHQNSPLHF. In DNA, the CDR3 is TGTGCCAGCAGCCTCCACCAAAATTCACCCCTCCACTTT.

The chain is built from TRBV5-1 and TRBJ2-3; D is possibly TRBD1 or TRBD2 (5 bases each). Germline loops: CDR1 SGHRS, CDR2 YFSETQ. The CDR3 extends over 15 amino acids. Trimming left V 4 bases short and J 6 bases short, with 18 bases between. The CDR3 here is CASSLSGTGPDTQYF. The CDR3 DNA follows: TGCGCCAGCAGCCTCTCCGGGACGGGACCGGATACGCAGTATTTT.

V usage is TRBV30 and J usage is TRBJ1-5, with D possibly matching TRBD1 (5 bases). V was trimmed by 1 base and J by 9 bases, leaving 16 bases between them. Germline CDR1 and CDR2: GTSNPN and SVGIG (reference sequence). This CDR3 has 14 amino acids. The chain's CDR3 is CAWSAGGNGSPQHF. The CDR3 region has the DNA TGTGCCTGGAGTGCTGGGGGTAACGGATCGCCCCAGCATTTT.

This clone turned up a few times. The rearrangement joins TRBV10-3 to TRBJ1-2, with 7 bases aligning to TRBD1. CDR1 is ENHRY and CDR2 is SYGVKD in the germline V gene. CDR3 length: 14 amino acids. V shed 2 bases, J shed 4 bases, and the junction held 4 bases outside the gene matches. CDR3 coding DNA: TGTGCCATCAGTGAGATGGGACAGTCCTATGGCTACACCTTC. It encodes CAISEMGQSYGYTF.

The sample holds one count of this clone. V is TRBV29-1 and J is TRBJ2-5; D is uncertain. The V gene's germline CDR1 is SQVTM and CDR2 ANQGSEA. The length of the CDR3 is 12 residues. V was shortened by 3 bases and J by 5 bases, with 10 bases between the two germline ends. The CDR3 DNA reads TGCAGCGTTGAGTCCGGTGGGGAGACCCAGTACTTC. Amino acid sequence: CSVESGGETQYF. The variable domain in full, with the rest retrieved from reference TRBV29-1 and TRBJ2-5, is SAVISQKPSRDICQRGTSLTIQCQVDSQVTMMFWYRQQPGQSLTLIATANQGSEATYESGFVIDKFPISRPNLTFSTLTVSNMSPEDSSIYLCSVESGGETQYFGPGTRLLVL.

This CDR3 reads CSVGAVTSYEQYF. Here the CDR3 DNA reads TGCAGCGTGGGGGCAGTTACTTCCTACGAGCAGTACTTC. The chain employs TRBV29-1 and TRBJ2-7; a possible D gene is TRBD1 (6 bases). The germline V gene has CDR1 SQVTM and CDR2 ANQGSEA. V was shortened by 6 bases and J by 1 base, with 13 bases between the two germline ends. This CDR3 region has 13 residues.

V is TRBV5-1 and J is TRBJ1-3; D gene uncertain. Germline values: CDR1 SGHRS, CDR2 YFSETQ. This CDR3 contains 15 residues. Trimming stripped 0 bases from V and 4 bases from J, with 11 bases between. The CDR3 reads CASSLAATAGNTIYF. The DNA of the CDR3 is TGCGCCAGCAGCTTGGCCGCCACCGCGGGAAACACCATATATTTT.

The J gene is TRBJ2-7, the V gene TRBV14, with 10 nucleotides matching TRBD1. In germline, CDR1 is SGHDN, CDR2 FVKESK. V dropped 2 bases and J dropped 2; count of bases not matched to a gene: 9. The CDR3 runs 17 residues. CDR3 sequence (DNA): TGTGCCAGCAGCCAACTTAAAACGGGACAGGGGACCTACGAGCAGTACTTC. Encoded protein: CASSQLKTGQGTYEQYF.

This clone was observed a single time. In DNA, the CDR3 is TGTGCCAGCAGCTCCGGGGCCAGCAATCAGCCCCAGCATTTT. Translated: CASSSGASNQPQHF. The chain carries TRBV5-6 and TRBJ1-5, with D possibly matching TRBD1 (5 bases). Germline-derived CDR1 and CDR2 are SGHDT and YYEEEE. V was shortened by 3 bases and J by 1 base, with 8 bases between the two germline ends. The CDR3 extends over 14 amino acids.

In DNA form, the CDR3 reads TGTGCCAGCTCGCCCGGGACAGGGTCTTACGAGCAGTACTTC. It yields the protein CASSPGTGSYEQYF. The chain uses TRBV18 and TRBJ2-7, with 9 bases matching TRBD1. The V gene's germline CDR1 is KGHSH and CDR2 LQKENI. This CDR3 spans 14 amino acids. V was clipped by 6 bases and J by 4 bases; unmatched bases: 7.

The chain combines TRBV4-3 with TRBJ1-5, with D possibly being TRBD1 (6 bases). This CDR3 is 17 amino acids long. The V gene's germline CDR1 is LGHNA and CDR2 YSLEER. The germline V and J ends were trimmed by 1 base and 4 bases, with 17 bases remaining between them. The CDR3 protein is CASSQVYAGTPNQPQHF. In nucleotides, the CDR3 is TGCGCCAGCAGCCAAGTGTACGCCGGGACACCAAATCAGCCCCAGCATTTT.

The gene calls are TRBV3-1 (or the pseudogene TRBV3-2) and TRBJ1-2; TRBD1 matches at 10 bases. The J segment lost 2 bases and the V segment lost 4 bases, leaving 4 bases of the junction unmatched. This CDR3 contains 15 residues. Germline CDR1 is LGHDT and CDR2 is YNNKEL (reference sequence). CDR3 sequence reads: CASSLSGQGNYGYTF. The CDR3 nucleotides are TGTGCCAGCAGCCTCTCGGGACAGGGGAACTATGGCTACACCTTC.

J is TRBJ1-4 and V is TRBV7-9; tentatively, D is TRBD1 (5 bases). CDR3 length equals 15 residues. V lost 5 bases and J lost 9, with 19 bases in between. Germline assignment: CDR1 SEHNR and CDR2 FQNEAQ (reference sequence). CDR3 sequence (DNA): TGTGCCAGCAGCCAAGACCGACAATGGGGCCAAAAACTGTTTTTT. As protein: CASSQDRQWGQKLFF. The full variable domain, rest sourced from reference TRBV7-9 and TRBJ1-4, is DTGVSQNPRHKITKRGQNVTFRCDPISEHNRLYWYRQTLGQGPEFLTYFQNEAQLEKSRLLSDRFSAERPKGSFSTLEIQRTEQGDSAMYLCASSQDRQWGQKLFFGSGTQLSVL.

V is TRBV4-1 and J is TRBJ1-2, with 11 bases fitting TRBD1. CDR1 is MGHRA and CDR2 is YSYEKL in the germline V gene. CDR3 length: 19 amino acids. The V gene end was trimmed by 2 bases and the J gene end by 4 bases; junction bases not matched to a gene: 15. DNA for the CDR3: TGCGCCAGCAGCCAAAGGGGTGGAGGACAGGGGGCAATGGTCTATGGCTACACCTTC. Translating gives CASSQRGGGQGAMVYGYTF.

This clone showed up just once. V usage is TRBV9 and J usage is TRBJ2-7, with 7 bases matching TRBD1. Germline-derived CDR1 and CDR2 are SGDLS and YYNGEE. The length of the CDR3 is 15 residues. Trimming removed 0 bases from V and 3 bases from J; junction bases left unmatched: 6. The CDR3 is CASSVAAGGVYEQYF. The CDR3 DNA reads TGTGCCAGCAGCGTAGCAGCAGGGGGAGTCTACGAGCAGTACTTC. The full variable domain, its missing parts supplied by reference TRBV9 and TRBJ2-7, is DSGVTQTPKHLITATGQRVTLRCSPRSGDLSVYWYQQSLDQGLQFLIQYYNGEERAKGNILERFSAQQFPDLHSELNLSSLELGDSALYFCASSVAAGGVYEQYFGPGTRLTVT.

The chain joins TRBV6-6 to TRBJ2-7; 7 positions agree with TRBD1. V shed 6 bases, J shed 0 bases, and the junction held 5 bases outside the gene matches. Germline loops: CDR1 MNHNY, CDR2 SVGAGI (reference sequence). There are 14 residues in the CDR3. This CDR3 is CASRTGQHSYEQYF. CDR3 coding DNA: TGTGCCAGCAGAACGGGACAGCACTCCTACGAGCAGTACTTC.